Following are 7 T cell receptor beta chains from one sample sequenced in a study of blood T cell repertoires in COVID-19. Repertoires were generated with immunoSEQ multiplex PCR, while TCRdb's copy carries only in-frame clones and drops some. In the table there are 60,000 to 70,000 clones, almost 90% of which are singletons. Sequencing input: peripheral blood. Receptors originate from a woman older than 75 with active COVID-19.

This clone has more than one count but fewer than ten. The CDR3 region is CASSSTIDQGSAYYGYTF. The CDR3 nucleotides read TGTGCCAGCAGCTCGACCATAGACCAGGGTTCGGCCTACTATGGCTACACCTTC. The rearrangement links TRBV7-9 to TRBJ1-2, with D perhaps TRBD1 (5 bases). Trimming took 4 bases from V and 3 from J, leaving 24 bases between them. The CDR3 covers 18 residues. Germline V gene sequence: CDR1 SEHNR, CDR2 FQNEAQ (reference sequence). Supplemented by reference TRBV7-9 and TRBJ1-2, the full variable domain reads DTGVSQNPRHKITKRGQNVTFRCDPISEHNRLYWYRQTLGQGPEFLTYFQNEAQLEKSRLLSDRFSAERPKGSFSTLEIQRTEQGDSAMYLCASSSTIDQGSAYYGYTFGSGTRLTVV.

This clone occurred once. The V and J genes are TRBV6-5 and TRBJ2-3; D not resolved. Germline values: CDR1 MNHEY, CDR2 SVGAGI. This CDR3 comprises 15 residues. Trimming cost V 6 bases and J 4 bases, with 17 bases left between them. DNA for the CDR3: TGTGCCAGCAGGTTAAGAGCTACGAGGCCAGATACGCAGTATTTT. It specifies CASRLRATRPDTQYF.

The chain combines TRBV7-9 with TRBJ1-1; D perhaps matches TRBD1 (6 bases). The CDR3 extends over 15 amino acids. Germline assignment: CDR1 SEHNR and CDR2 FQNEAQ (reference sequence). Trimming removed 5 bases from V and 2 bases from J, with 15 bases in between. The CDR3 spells CASSAQGPLNTEAFF. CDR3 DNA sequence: TGTGCCAGCAGCGCACAGGGACCCCTTAACACTGAAGCTTTCTTT.

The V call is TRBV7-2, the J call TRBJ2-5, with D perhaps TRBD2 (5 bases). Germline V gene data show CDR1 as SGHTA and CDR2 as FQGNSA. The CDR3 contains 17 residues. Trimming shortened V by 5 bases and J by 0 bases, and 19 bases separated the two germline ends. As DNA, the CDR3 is TGTGCCAGCAGCCGCGGGTCGGCTAGGTCGTACCAAGAGACCCAGTACTTC. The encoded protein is CASSRGSARSYQETQYF.

As DNA, the CDR3 is TGCGCCAGCAGCTTGGGGGTAGCGGGGTCGCAAGAGACCCAGTACTTC. Translated, it gives CASSLGVAGSQETQYF. This sequence joins TRBV5-1 and TRBJ2-5, with TRBD2 matching over 8 bases. The CDR3 length is 16 residues. Trimming cost V 0 bases and J 2 bases; bases outside gene matches: 6. Germline values: CDR1 SGHRS, CDR2 YFSETQ.

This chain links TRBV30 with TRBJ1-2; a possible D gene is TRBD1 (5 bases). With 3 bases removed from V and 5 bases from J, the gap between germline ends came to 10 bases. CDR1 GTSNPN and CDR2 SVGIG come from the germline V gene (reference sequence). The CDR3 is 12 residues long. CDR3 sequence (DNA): TGTGCCTGGAGCCTCGGGACTTATGGCTACACCTTC. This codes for CAWSLGTYGYTF. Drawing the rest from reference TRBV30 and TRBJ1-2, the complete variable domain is SQTIHQWPATLVQPVGSPLSLECTVEGTSNPNLYWYRQAAGRGLQLLFYSVGIGQISSEVPQNLSASRPQDRQFILSSKKLLLSDSGFYLCAWSLGTYGYTFGSGTRLTVV.

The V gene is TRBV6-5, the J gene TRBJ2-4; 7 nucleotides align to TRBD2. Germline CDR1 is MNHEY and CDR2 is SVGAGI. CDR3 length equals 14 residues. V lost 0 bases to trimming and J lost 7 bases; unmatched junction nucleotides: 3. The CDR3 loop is CASSYSQGGNIQYF. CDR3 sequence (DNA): TGTGCCAGCAGTTACTCCCAGGGAGGGAACATTCAGTACTTC.